This T cell receptor (beta chain) was documented in a study of blood T cell repertoires in COVID-19. Germline CDR1 reads LNHDA; CDR2 reads SQIVND (reference sequence). Trimming took 6 bases from V and 1 from J, leaving 16 bases between them. This CDR3 comprises 16 residues. Authors' analysis steps: Nucleated cell counts were estimated from reference gene primer amplification. The assay was immunoSEQ multiplex PCR, and TCRdb's table has in-frame clones only and misses some. V and J calls and clone size are those listed in that table; D and trimming were worked out from the DNA. The sample lists 270,000 or so clones, roughly 84% occurring once.

This receptor was obtained from a woman under 30 with acute or convalescent COVID-19. V usage is TRBV19 and J usage is TRBJ2-4; perhaps TRBD1 as D (6 bases). Sequencing input: peripheral blood. The CDR3: CASSRPTGLAKNIQYF. The CDR3 nucleotides read TGTGCCAGTAGCCGACCGACAGGTTTGGCCAAAAACATTCAGTACTTC.